These T cell receptor beta chains were read from a single sample in a study of blood T cell repertoires in COVID-19. Produced via immunoSEQ multiplex PCR; TCRdb's table is partial and in-frame only. This sample has 52,000 or so clones, with roughly 79% found just once. Sequenced input: peripheral blood. These receptors were taken from a human donor in a cohort sampled during active COVID-19. Both conserved end residues are part of each CDR3. D genes are given only for firm matches.

TRBV14 . CASRRDRSWGTDTQYF
TRBV29-1 TRBD1 CSAQTGALTDTQYF
TRBV5-4 TRBD1 CASFPFLRDRGKGETQYF
TRBV6-1 TRBD1 CASSEWPGGIEQYF
TRBV18 TRBD2 CASSRGRGSETQYF
TRBV7-2 TRBD1 CASSARQGSNYGYTF
TRBV6-1 TRBD2 CASREGGSRFEQYF
TRBV30 . CAWSVPPGPQHF
TRBV13 TRBD1 CASSLSQGSYEQYF
TRBV9 . CASSVGGGGNYGYTF
TRBV19 TRBD1 CASSIDPTGRWVYGYTF
TRBV27 TRBD2 CASRSSGVGPDTQYF
TRBV7-3 TRBD2 CASSLKVRSGGADEQYF
TRBV6-6 . CASSYSERPNQPQHF
TRBV20-1 . CSAFRYGYTF
TRBV19 . CASSPQGIRSPLHF
TRBV7-9 . CASSLGGFTQGYTF
TRBV6-2/TRBV6-3 TRBD1 CASSDGTGGLETQYF
TRBV7-9 . CASSQEMAVLPYEQYF
TRBV9 . CASSPGGNTGELFF
TRBV12-3/TRBV12-4 TRBD1 CASSSGQYEQYF
TRBV9 . CASSVATSTGQETQYF
TRBV6-5 TRBD1 CAISDRGYQETQYF
TRBV19 TRBD2 CASSISRGGAGGELFF
TRBV7-2 . CASSLDGAQRGGQFF
TRBV5-1 . CASSSGGGTTTEAFF
TRBV6-5 TRBD1 CASRPIQGAAQYF
TRBV5-4 . CASSSRGRTVYNEQFF